One and the same sample provided the 10 T cell receptor gamma chains below, sequenced in a study of in vitro expanded adult blood gammadelta T cells. These receptors have no identified antigens. TCRdb re-called the 5' RACE reads with CATT. The sample has over a hundred gamma-chain clones; approximately 7.5% are singletons. After expansion, live CD3+ TCRgammadelta+ Vgamma9+ Vdelta2+ T cells were FACS-sorted. Before expansion, PBMC got 10 nM HMBPP for one day and were washed three times. The cells grew for about 15 days in culture, receiving fresh IL-2 every 3 to 4 days. The material sequenced was gamma-delta T cells from peripheral blood expanded in culture, taken from an in vitro culture stimulated with HMBPP. These receptors originate from an adult in good health.

A word on this clone: A far larger clone differs by one base, so this is likely a read error. The V call is TRGV9, the J call TRGJP. The CDR3 has 21 residues. Per germline, CDR1 GITISATS and CDR2 ISYDGTV (reference sequence). V lost 0 bases to trimming and J lost 11 bases; unmatched junction nucleotides: 22. DNA of the CDR3: TGTGCCTTGTGGGAGGTGAAAACTCGGACTAACCGGGAAATGGGCAAAAAAATCAAGGTATTT. Translation gives CALWEVKTRTNREMGKKIKVF.

Remarks on this clone: A much larger clone differs from this one at a single base, so this may be a read error. This sequence joins TRGV9 and TRGJ1 or TRGJ2. The CDR3 consists of 11 residues. CDR1 and CDR2 (germline): GITISATS, ISYDGTV (reference sequence). CDR3 sequence: CALWEKNKKIF. CDR3 DNA: TGTGCCTTGTGGGAAAAAAATAAGAAAATCTTT.

This clone appeared a few times. TCRdb's protein for this DNA is that of a much larger clone and differs from the translation at residue 18, likely a read error; the protein shown is the DNA translation. V is TRGV9 and J is TRGJ1 or TRGJ2. The V gene's germline CDR1 is GITISATS and CDR2 ISYDGTV (reference sequence). This CDR3 has 19 amino acids. CDR3: CALWESSPHTSMNYYKKIF. The CDR3 region has the DNA TGTGCCTTGTGGGAAAGTTCCCCCCACACGTCAATGAATTATTATAAGAAAATCTTT.

The rearrangement joins TRGV9 to TRGJP. The germline V gene encodes CDR1 GITISATS and CDR2 ISYDGTV (reference sequence). V was pared by 0 bases and J by 5 bases, with 13 bases of the junction left unmatched. CDR3 size: 20 residues. The CDR3 sequence is CALWEVQSGNKELGKKIKVF. The CDR3 nucleotides are TGTGCCTTGTGGGAGGTGCAGTCGGGGAACAAAGAGTTGGGCAAAAAAATCAAGGTATTT.

This clone is judged large. It may be a read error: a sequence one base away is much more abundant. The rearrangement uses TRGV9 and TRGJP. V was pared by 0 bases and J by 7 bases, with 3 bases of the junction left unmatched. CDR3 size: 16 residues. The V gene's germline CDR1 is GITISATS and CDR2 ISYDGTV (reference sequence). The CDR3 nucleotides read TGTGCCTTGTGGGAGGTGCTCGAGTTGGGCAAAAAAATCAAGGTATTT. Its translation is CALWEVLELGKKIKVF.

The chain uses TRGV9 and TRGJP. The CDR3 runs to 19 residues. CDR1 GITISATS and CDR2 ISYDGTV come from the germline V gene (reference sequence). V lost 6 bases, J lost 1 base, and 12 bases stayed unmatched. CDR3 in DNA: TGTGCCTTGTGGTCCACCCCCCGCGGGCAAGAGTTGGGCAAAAAAATCAAGGTATTT. Its protein product is CALWSTPRGQELGKKIKVF.

With regard to this clone: TCRdb lists the protein of a much larger clone for this DNA, which differs at residue 3, so this is likely a read error; the protein given here is translated from the DNA itself. The rearrangement joins TRGV9 to TRGJP. This CDR3 has 16 residues. Germline assignment: CDR1 GITISATS and CDR2 ISYDGTV (reference sequence). Here the CDR3 reads CAVWETQELGKKIKVF. DNA of the CDR3: TGTGCCGTGTGGGAGACGCAAGAGTTGGGCAAAAAAATCAAGGTATTT.

Sample share makes this clone hyperexpanded. Different DNA sequences within this sample yield the same CDR3. The rearrangement joins TRGV9 to TRGJP. V trimming: 0 bases; J trimming: 4 bases; junction bases outside the gene matches: 0. CDR1 and CDR2 (germline): GITISATS, ISYDGTV (reference sequence). This CDR3 is 16 amino acids long. The CDR3 spells CALWEVQELGKKIKVF. DNA of the CDR3: TGTGCCTTGTGGGAGGTGCAAGAGTTGGGCAAAAAAATCAAGGTATTT.

On this clone itself: The protein that TCRdb holds for this DNA derives from a much larger clone and differs from the translated DNA at residue 10, which likely indicates a read error; the protein shown here is translated from the DNA. This sequence joins TRGV9 and TRGJP. From germline, CDR1 is GITISATS and CDR2 ISYDGTV (reference sequence). The CDR3 sequence is 16 residues long. DNA for the CDR3: TGTGCCTTGTGGGAGACGCAAGAGTTGGACAAAAAAATCAAGGTATTT. It is translated as CALWETQELDKKIKVF.

In this sample, this clone is hyperexpanded (1% or more). The chain is built from TRGV9 and TRGJP. Germline loops: CDR1 GITISATS, CDR2 ISYDGTV (reference sequence). This CDR3 spans 15 amino acids. V lost 1 base and J lost 9; bases outside the gene matches: 3. The chain's CDR3 is CALWEVGLGKKIKVF. Written as DNA, the CDR3 is TGTGCCTTGTGGGAGGTAGGGTTGGGCAAAAAAATCAAGGTATTT.